This passage covers 2 T cell receptor beta chains from one sample sequenced in a study of immune evolution from preneoplasia to lung adenocarcinoma. TCRdb's copy holds only in-frame clones and misses some; the assay was immunoSEQ multiplex PCR. The sample yields about 1,800 clones, about four fifths seen once. Sequencing was performed on FFPE tissue from an adenomatous hyperplasia lung lesion. Described subset: atypical adenomatous hyperplasia (AAH), lung preneoplasia. The receptors were sampled from a donor aged 70 or over with lung adenocarcinoma.

The chain has TRBV28 and TRBJ2-7, with 8 nucleotides matching TRBD1. J gave up 2 bases and V 6 bases, and 12 bases lay outside the gene matches. There are 16 residues in the CDR3. Germline CDR1 MDHEN, CDR2 SYDVKM. The CDR3 sequence is CASRRRQGSFPYEQYF. CDR3 bases: TGTGCCAGCAGGCGACGACAGGGGTCATTCCCCTACGAGCAGTACTTC.

The chain joins TRBV19 to TRBJ1-2, with 8 bases matching TRBD1. The V segment lost 4 bases and the J segment 6 bases; nucleotides outside the gene matches: 7. Germline lookup yields CDR1 LNHDA and CDR2 SQIVND (reference sequence). This CDR3 has 14 residues. In nucleotides, the CDR3 is TGTGCCAGTAGTAGCGACAGGGGACGAAATGGCTACACCTTC. Encoded protein: CASSSDRGRNGYTF.